This T cell receptor (beta chain) comes out of a study of blood T cell repertoires in COVID-19. The CDR3 extends over 10 amino acids. V was pared by 7 bases and J by 4 bases, with 4 bases between. The germline V gene encodes CDR1 SNHLY and CDR2 FYNNEI. The assay was immunoSEQ multiplex PCR, and TCRdb's table has in-frame clones only and misses some. Of over 200,000 clones listed, 83% were seen once; the top ten hold around 1.3%. The chain has TRBV2 and TRBJ1-2; no reliable D call. Specimen: peripheral blood. This sequence originates from a woman in her 30s with COVID-19, enrolled during active disease. The CDR3 loop is CASIIYGYTF. In DNA, the CDR3 is TGTGCCAGCATTATCTATGGCTACACCTTC.